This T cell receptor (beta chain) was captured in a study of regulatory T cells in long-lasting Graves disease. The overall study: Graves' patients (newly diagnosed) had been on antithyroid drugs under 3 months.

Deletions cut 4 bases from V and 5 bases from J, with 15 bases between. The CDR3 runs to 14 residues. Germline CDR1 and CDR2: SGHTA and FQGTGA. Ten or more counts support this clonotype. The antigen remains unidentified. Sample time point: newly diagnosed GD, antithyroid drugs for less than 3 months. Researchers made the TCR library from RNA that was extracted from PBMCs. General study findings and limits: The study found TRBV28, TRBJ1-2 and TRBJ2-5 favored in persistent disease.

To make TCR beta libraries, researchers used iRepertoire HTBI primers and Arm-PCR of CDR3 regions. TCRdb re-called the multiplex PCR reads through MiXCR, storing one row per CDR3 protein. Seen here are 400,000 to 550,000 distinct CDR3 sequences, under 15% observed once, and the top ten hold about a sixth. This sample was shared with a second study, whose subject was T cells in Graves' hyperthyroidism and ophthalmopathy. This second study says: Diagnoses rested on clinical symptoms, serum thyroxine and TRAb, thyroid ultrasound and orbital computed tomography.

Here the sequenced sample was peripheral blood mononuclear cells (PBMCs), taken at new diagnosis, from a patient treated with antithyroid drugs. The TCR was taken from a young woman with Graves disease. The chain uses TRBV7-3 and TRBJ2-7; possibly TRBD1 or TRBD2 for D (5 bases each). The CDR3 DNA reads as TGTGCCAGCAGCTCTGGGACGGTGGCGGACGAGCAGTACTTC. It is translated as CASSSGTVADEQYF.